This is a list of T cell receptor beta chains from one sample in a study of T cell responses to AZD1222 COVID-19 vaccine. TCRdb keeps only in-frame clones here, not all; method: immunoSEQ multiplex PCR. The top ten clones hold approximately 7% of a sample with 90,000 to 120,000 clones, roughly 90% of them seen once. The sample consisted of peripheral blood, taken on day 0 of AZD1222 vaccination. These receptors all stem from an adult in good health. CDR3s include the opening cysteine and the closing phenylalanine or tryptophan. The D gene is left open where the match is weak. The size of a clone is reported for some rows only, either as once, few or many, or as a class for expanded clones.

once TRBD2 TRBJ2-3 TRBV9 CASSVGPGRERRTDTQYF TGTGCCAGCAGCGTAGGCCCCGGGAGGGAGCGGAGGACAGATACGCAGTATTTT
NA TRBD2 TRBJ2-3 TRBV5-1 CASSYGTSGSFGTDTQYF TGCGCCAGCAGCTACGGGACTAGCGGGAGTTTCGGCACAGATACGCAGTATTTT
NA NA TRBJ2-3 TRBV6-1 CASSDSVSGSMDTQYF TGTGCCAGCAGTGATTCTGTTAGCGGCAGTATGGATACGCAGTATTTT
NA TRBD2 TRBJ2-1 TRBV4-2 CASSQDVIWTSGYNEQFF TGTGCCAGCAGCCAAGATGTAATTTGGACTAGCGGCTACAATGAGCAGTTCTTC
NA NA TRBJ2-5 TRBV7-9 CASSPWETQYF TGTGCCAGCAGCCCATGGGAGACCCAGTACTTC
NA NA TRBJ1-2 TRBV5-1 CASSLEAQQGWYGYTF TGCGCCAGCAGCCTCGAAGCCCAACAGGGTTGGTATGGCTACACCTTC
NA TRBD2 TRBJ2-1 TRBV19 CASRWTSGRNKFF TGTGCCAGTAGATGGACTAGCGGGAGGAATAAGTTCTTC
once NA TRBJ1-5 TRBV28 CASSLLVQPFHF TGTGCCAGCAGTTTATTGGTCCAGCCATTCCATTTT
NA NA TRBJ2-5 TRBV28 CASRLLETQYF TGTGCCAGCAGACTATTAGAGACCCAGTACTTC
NA NA TRBJ2-3 TRBV15 CATSKGPTSTDTQYF TGTGCCACCAGCAAAGGACCGACGTCTACAGATACGCAGTATTTT
NA NA TRBJ2-1 TRBV7-3 CASSRRTSHEQFF TGTGCCAGCAGCCGTCGGACATCTCATGAGCAGTTCTTC
NA NA TRBJ1-5 TRBV19 CASSSLVGTSRSNQPQHF TGTGCCAGTAGTTCCCTAGTTGGGACCTCGAGGAGCAATCAGCCCCAGCATTTT
NA NA TRBJ2-7 TRBV11-3 CASSFRIRNYEQYF TGTGCCAGCAGCTTTCGGATACGGAACTACGAGCAGTACTTC
NA NA TRBJ2-6 TRBV5-1 CASSPQGSLAGANVLTF TGCGCCAGCAGCCCACAGGGATCTTTGGCCGGGGCCAACGTCCTGACTTTC
NA TRBD2 TRBJ2-1 TRBV2 CASRKAASGSSYNEQFF TGTGCCAGCAGGAAAGCCGCTAGCGGGAGCTCCTACAATGAGCAGTTCTTC
NA TRBD1 TRBJ2-7 TRBV7-8 CASSLYTGGNYEQYF TGTGCCAGCAGCTTATACACAGGGGGGAACTACGAGCAGTACTTC
NA TRBD2 TRBJ2-1 TRBV7-2 CASSRSAGLTYNEQFF TGTGCCAGCAGCCGCTCAGCGGGACTCACCTACAATGAGCAGTTCTTC